This is a list of T cell receptor beta chains from one sample in a study of shared clonotypes between healthy human individuals. Sequenced by immunoSEQ multiplex PCR; TCRdb stores in-frame clones only, minus some. Of 2 million to 2.5 million clones in the sample, 85% to 95% were seen once. The sequenced material came from naive CD4+ T cells from PBMCs. The origin of the receptors is a man aged 18-30 years in good health. Some clones in this sample may be carry-over from other donors' samples. CDR3s include the opening cysteine and the closing phenylalanine or tryptophan. Each record gives: V gene, clone size, D gene, J gene, CDR3 length, CDR3 DNA, CDR3 protein. A D gene is named only where the DNA matches it firmly. Only some rows state a clone size, as once, few, many or a class for expanded clones.

TRBV6-5	NA	NA	TRBJ2-5	15	TGTGCCAGCAGTTACTCGATTAGCATTCGGGAGACCCAGTACTTC	CASSYSISIRETQYF
TRBV5-4	NA	NA	TRBJ2-3	15	TGTGCCAGCAGCCGTGGTGGGATAGGGACAGATACGCAGTATTTT	CASSRGGIGTDTQYF
TRBV18	NA	NA	TRBJ2-7	15	TGTGCCAGCTCCCCAGGGACTGGCAGCTCCTACGAGCAGTACTTC	CASSPGTGSSYEQYF
TRBV7-9	NA	NA	TRBJ1-2	16	TGTGCCAGCAGCTTATGGGGGTCAGCCACTAACTATGGCTACACCTTC	CASSLWGSATNYGYTF
TRBV4-1	few	NA	TRBJ1-2	11	TGCGCCAGCAGCCAATGGGGTGGCTACACCTTC	CASSQWGGYTF
TRBV6-4	few	NA	TRBJ2-2	14	TGTGCCAGCAGTGACAGGGCCGGCACCGGGGAGCTGTTTTTT	CASSDRAGTGELFF
TRBV18	NA	NA	TRBJ2-3	13	TGTGCCAGCTCACCCCGGGAAGACTCTCCGCAGTATTTT	CASSPREDSPQYF
TRBV19	NA	TRBD1	TRBJ2-7	18	TGTGCCAGTAGTTTACGCTTCATTCGGGACAGAAGCTCCTACGAGCAGTACTTC	CASSLRFIRDRSSYEQYF
TRBV25-1	NA	NA	TRBJ1-4	16	TGTGCCAGCAGTGAATATAAGGGACAAGGGGATGAAAAACTGTTTTTT	CASSEYKGQGDEKLFF
TRBV5-1	NA	NA	TRBJ2-3	17	TGCGCCAGCAGCTCTTCCTTAGCGGCTACTAGCACAGATACGCAGTATTTT	CASSSSLAATSTDTQYF
TRBV19	NA	TRBD1	TRBJ2-1	24	TGTGCCAGTAGTATAGATCCCATGGAGCGAAGGACAGGGGAAGGACAGCGGAGCTACAATGAGCAGTTCTTC	CASSIDPMERRTGEGQRSYNEQFF
TRBV29-1	NA	NA	TRBJ2-5	10	TGCAGCGCCGCGGGGGAGACCCAGTACTTC	CSAAGETQYF
TRBV5-6	NA	NA	TRBJ1-1	13	TGTGCCAGCAGCTTGGCCGCGAACACTGAAGCTTTCTTT	CASSLAANTEAFF
TRBV11-2	NA	NA	TRBJ2-7	15	TGTGCCAGCAGGACTCCCGGGACAAATTCCTACGAGCAGTACTTC	CASRTPGTNSYEQYF
TRBV5-6	NA	TRBD2	TRBJ2-7	15	TGTGCCAGCAGCTCCCCGGGACTAGCGGCCTACGAGCAGTACTTC	CASSSPGLAAYEQYF
TRBV5-5	NA	NA	TRBJ2-7	13	TGTGCCAGCAGCTTGGGCAGGGTGGACGAGCAGTACTTC	CASSLGRVDEQYF
TRBV7-8	NA	TRBD2	TRBJ2-5	12	TGTGCCAGCAGCCAGCCGGGGGGGACCCAGTACTTC	CASSQPGGTQYF
TRBV19	once	NA	TRBJ2-1	14	TGTGCCAGTACCACAGGGAGCTCCTACAATGAGCAGTTCTTC	CASTTGSSYNEQFF
TRBV5-1	NA	NA	TRBJ2-3	16	TGCGCCAGCAGCGGATGGGGAGCAGGGAAAGCAGATACGCAGTATTTT	CASSGWGAGKADTQYF
TRBV7-9	NA	TRBD2	TRBJ2-1	17	TGTGCCAGCAGCTTACGACTAGCGGGAGCGGGGGAGCATGAGCAGTTCTTC	CASSLRLAGAGEHEQFF
TRBV5-1	NA	NA	TRBJ2-1	14	TGCGCCAGCGGCCCTCCCGGGAGAGACAATGAGCAGTTCTTC	CASGPPGRDNEQFF
TRBV28	NA	TRBD2	TRBJ2-7	14	TGTGCCAGCACCTTAGCCCTAGCGGCCTACGAGCAGTACTTC	CASTLALAAYEQYF
TRBV5-1	NA	TRBD1	TRBJ1-6	16	TGCGCCAGCAGCATCCGGACAGGCCTCTATAATTCACCCCTCCACTTT	CASSIRTGLYNSPLHF
TRBV7-6	NA	NA	TRBJ1-2	13	TGTGCCAGCAGACCACGGTCCACGGGGGGCTACACCTTC	CASRPRSTGGYTF
TRBV6-1	NA	TRBD1	TRBJ2-3	14	TGTGCCAGCAGGGGGACAGGGGGCCCAGATACGCAGTATTTT	CASRGTGGPDTQYF
TRBV9	NA	TRBD1	TRBJ2-7	13	TGTGCCAGCAGCGCGACAGGGATCAACGAGCAGTACTTC	CASSATGINEQYF
TRBV7-6	NA	NA	TRBJ2-1	14	TGTGCCAGCAGCTTAGCGGCAGGGGACAATGAGCAGTTCTTC	CASSLAAGDNEQFF
TRBV6-6	NA	NA	TRBJ2-2	13	TGTGCCAGCACCCTACGGGTGGCCGGGGAGCTGTTTTTT	CASTLRVAGELFF
TRBV30	few	NA	TRBJ2-5	11	TGTGCCTGGAGTGTGGGGGAGACCCAGTACTTC	CAWSVGETQYF
TRBV27	NA	NA	TRBJ1-5	15	TGTGCCAGCAGTTTAGGCAGCAATAGCAATCAGCCCCAGCATTTT	CASSLGSNSNQPQHF
TRBV11-3	NA	TRBD2	TRBJ2-2	19	TGTGCCAGCAGCCAACAACCATACTCGACTAGCGTGAACACCGGGGAGCTGTTTTTT	CASSQQPYSTSVNTGELFF
TRBV6-4	NA	TRBD2	TRBJ2-3	15	TGTGCCAGCAGTGACTCGCGGGAGTTGTCAGATACGCAGTATTTT	CASSDSRELSDTQYF
TRBV2	NA	NA	TRBJ2-6	19	TGTGCCAGCAGTGAAGTTTTGGGCCAGGGGTGGTCTGGGGCCAACGTCCTGACTTTC	CASSEVLGQGWSGANVLTF
TRBV6-1	NA	TRBD2	TRBJ2-7	15	TGTGCCAGCAGGGGTCGGACTAGCGGCTCCTACGAGCAGTACTTC	CASRGRTSGSYEQYF
TRBV5-1	NA	NA	TRBJ2-2	14	TGCGCCAGCAGCTTGGGAGGGGACACCGGGGAGCTGTTTTTT	CASSLGGDTGELFF
TRBV2	NA	NA	TRBJ2-5	11	TGTGCCAGCATGGTCCAAGAGACCCAGTACTTC	CASMVQETQYF
TRBV11-3	NA	NA	TRBJ2-2	16	TGTGCCAGCAGCTTAGGTCAGGGTGCGGACACCGGGGAGCTGTTTTTT	CASSLGQGADTGELFF
TRBV30	NA	NA	TRBJ1-1	15	TGTGCCTGGACCCGGGCAGGGGTCCTCAACACTGAAGCTTTCTTT	CAWTRAGVLNTEAFF
TRBV18	NA	TRBD1	TRBJ1-4	14	TGTGCCAGCTCAACGACAGGGGATAATGAAAAACTGTTTTTT	CASSTTGDNEKLFF
TRBV6-6	NA	NA	TRBJ2-1	16	TGTGCCAGCCACACACTAGACTCCTCTTTAGTCCATGAGCAGTTCTTC	CASHTLDSSLVHEQFF
TRBV19	NA	NA	TRBJ2-3	15	TGTGCCAGTAGTCCTAAAAGGGACGGTCGGGATACGCAGTATTTT	CASSPKRDGRDTQYF
TRBV5-1	once	TRBD2	TRBJ2-7	15	TGCGCCAGCAGCCTACTAGCGGGAAGGGCTAGGGAGCAGTACTTC	CASSLLAGRAREQYF
TRBV4-1	NA	TRBD2	TRBJ2-5	15	TGCGCCAGCAGCCCGCCAGGGACTAGGGAGGCGACCCAGTACTTC	CASSPPGTREATQYF
TRBV28	NA	NA	TRBJ2-5	14	TGTGCCAGCAAGCCCGGGGGGCATCGAGAGACCCAGTACTTC	CASKPGGHRETQYF
TRBV5-3	NA	TRBD2	TRBJ2-2	20	TGTGCCAGAAGCTTGGGCCGTGGACTAGCGGGAGAGTTGAACACCGGGGAGCTGTTTTTT	CARSLGRGLAGELNTGELFF
TRBV5-1	NA	TRBD1	TRBJ2-7	18	TGCGCCAGCAGCTTGGAGGTATCTGGACAGGGCTATTTACGCGAGCAGTACTTC	CASSLEVSGQGYLREQYF
TRBV28	NA	TRBD1	TRBJ1-2	13	TGTGCCAGCAGTCCTGGACAGGGTGGTGGCTACACCTTC	CASSPGQGGGYTF
TRBV5-1	once	NA	TRBJ2-7	12	TGCGCCAGCAGCTTGCAGAACTACGAGCAGTACTTC	CASSLQNYEQYF
TRBV30	NA	NA	TRBJ2-2	13	TGTGCCTGGAGTGTTGAACGAGCCGGGGAGCTGTTTTTT	CAWSVERAGELFF
TRBV28	NA	TRBD1	TRBJ2-7	17	TGTGCCAGCAGTGGGGCCCTACAGGGGCCTCGCCTCTACGAGCAGTACTTC	CASSGALQGPRLYEQYF
TRBV27	once	TRBD2	TRBJ2-1	15	TGTGCCAGCAGAGACAAGTGGGAGGGATACAATGAGCAGTTCTTC	CASRDKWEGYNEQFF
TRBV7-3	NA	TRBD2	TRBJ2-1	17	TGTGCCAGCAGCTTACCTAGCGGGAGGTCCTCCTACAATGAGCAGTTCTTC	CASSLPSGRSSYNEQFF
TRBV20-1	NA	NA	TRBJ2-7	11	TGCAGTGCTAGGGTTCCGGGAGAGCAGTACTTC	CSARVPGEQYF
TRBV28	NA	NA	TRBJ1-1	14	TGTGCCAGCAGCCAGCCACAGGGGAACACTGAAGCTTTCTTT	CASSQPQGNTEAFF
TRBV28	NA	TRBD1	TRBJ2-1	15	TGTGCCAGCAGTGCCCCAGGGGGTACCTACAATGAGCAGTTCTTC	CASSAPGGTYNEQFF